The entry below describes one TCR beta chain. The antigen remains undetermined. The entry originates in a study of T cell repertoires in cytomegalovirus infection. Study-level background: HLA-B-restricted CMV epitopes that are well studied were used alongside recently identified HLA-C-restricted ones. Evidence of both CMV infection and a matching HLA type came from public TCR beta signatures. Points from the study as a whole: Dominating the ex vivo response were TCR beta clonotypes that were CMV-specific and HLA-C-restricted. Summed frequency of public TCR beta families distinguished CMV carriers with the relevant HLA.

TCRdb itself ran the reads through MiXCR, one entry per CDR3 protein. The sample consists of 650,000 to 900,000 distinct CDR3 sequences, around 29% of them appearing once. The V end was cut by 6 bases, the J end by 0 bases, with 15 bases between. The CDR3 sequence is 16 residues long. The germline V gene has CDR1 LNHNV and CDR2 YYDKDF (reference sequence). This sequence joins TRBV15 and TRBJ1-5; D is ambiguous. The TCR was taken from a human donor in good health (CMV status not recorded). Some clones in this sample may be carry-over from other donors' samples. Specimen: cultured CD8+ T cells from PBMCs, collected from culture after CMV antigen stimulation. The CDR3 region is CATRAEMGYSNQPQHF. CDR3 DNA sequence: TGTGCCACCAGAGCCGAAATGGGCTATAGCAATCAGCCCCAGCATTTT.